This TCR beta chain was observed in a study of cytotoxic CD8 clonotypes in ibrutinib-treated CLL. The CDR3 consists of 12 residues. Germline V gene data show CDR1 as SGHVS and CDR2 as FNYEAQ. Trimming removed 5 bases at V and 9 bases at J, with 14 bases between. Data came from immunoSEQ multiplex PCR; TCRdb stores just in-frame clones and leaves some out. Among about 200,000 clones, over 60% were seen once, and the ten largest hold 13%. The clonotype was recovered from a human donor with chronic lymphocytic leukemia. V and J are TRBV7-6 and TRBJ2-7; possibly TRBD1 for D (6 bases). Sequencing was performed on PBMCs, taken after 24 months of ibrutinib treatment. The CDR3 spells CASSPVQGRQYF. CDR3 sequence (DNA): TGTGCCAGCAGCCCGGTACAGGGCCGGCAGTACTTC.